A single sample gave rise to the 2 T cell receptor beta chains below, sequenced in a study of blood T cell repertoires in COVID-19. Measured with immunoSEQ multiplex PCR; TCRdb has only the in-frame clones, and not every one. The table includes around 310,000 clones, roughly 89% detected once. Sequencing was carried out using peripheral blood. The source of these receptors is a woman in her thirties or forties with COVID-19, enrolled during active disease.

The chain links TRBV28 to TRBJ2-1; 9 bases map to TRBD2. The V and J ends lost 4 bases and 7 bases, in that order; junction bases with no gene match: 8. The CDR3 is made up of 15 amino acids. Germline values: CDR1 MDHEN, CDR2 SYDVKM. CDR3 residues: CASSYIAGAENEQFF. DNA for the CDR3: TGTGCCAGCAGTTACATAGCGGGAGCCGAAAATGAGCAGTTCTTC.

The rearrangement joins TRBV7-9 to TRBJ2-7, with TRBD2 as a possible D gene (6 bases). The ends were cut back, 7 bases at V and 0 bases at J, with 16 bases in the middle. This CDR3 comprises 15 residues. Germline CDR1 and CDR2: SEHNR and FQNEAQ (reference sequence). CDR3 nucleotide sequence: TGTGCCAGCACCCAACCGGGACTGAGCTCCTACGAGCAGTACTTC. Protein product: CASTQPGLSSYEQYF.